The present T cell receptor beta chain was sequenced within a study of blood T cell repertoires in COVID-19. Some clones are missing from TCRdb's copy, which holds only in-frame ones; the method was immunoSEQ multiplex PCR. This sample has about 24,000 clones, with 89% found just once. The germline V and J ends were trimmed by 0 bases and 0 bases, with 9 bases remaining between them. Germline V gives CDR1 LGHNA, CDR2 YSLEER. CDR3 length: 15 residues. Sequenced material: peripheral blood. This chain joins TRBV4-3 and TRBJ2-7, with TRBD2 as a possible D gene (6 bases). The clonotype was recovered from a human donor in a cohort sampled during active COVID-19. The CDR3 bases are TGCGCCAGCAGCCAAGAAGGCGGGGACTCCTACGAGCAGTACTTC. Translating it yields CASSQEGGDSYEQYF.